The source of this TCR beta chain is a study of CXCR3-negative and CXCR3-positive naive CD8 T cells. Sorts performed in triplicate captured 300,000 or so cells each from every CD8+ T cell subset. The method, 5' RACE with UMI labels, was used to prepare the TRB cDNA libraries. No DNA is given; TCRdb re-called the 5' RACE reads and lists each CDR3 protein once. Its table lists 55,000 to 75,000 distinct CDR3 sequences. On this clonotype itself: Its matching antigen is unknown.

Study-wide findings and caveats: CXCR3-positive naive cells had TRB CDR3s that were more hydrophobic than CXCR3-negative naive cells had. Because surface CD5 did not distinguish the naive subsets, TCR strength was inferred from TRB CDR3 properties. With CXCR3 expression partially decreased after cryopreservation, most assays relied on fresh PBMCs. Memory CD8+ cells showed much lower diversity, while both naive subsets were comparably high.

The CDR3 totals 14 residues. CDR1 is MDHEN and CDR2 is SYDVKM in the germline V gene. Sequencing was done on a sample of naive CXCR3+ CD8+ T cells from blood. Stated subset: CD45RO-CCR7+CD27+CD95- naive CD8+ T cells expressing CXCR3 (TNR3+). V gene TRBV28 combines with J gene TRBJ1-5. The TCR was taken from a human donor in good health. Some clones in this sample may be carry-over from other donors' samples. This chain's CDR3 is CASSDVYSNQPQHF.